The next 5 T cell receptor beta chains were all read from a single sample in a study of cytomegalovirus exposure and HLA in healthy donors. 13 Jbeta primers and 60 Vbeta primers were used for the PCR. Sequencing used immunoSEQ multiplex PCR; TCRdb keeps in-frame clones, though not all of them. The sample consists of 150,000 to 180,000 clones, around 84% of them appearing once. The sample taken for sequencing was PBMCs. These receptors originate from a woman aged 40-49 years in good health and CMV-seropositive.

Of note for this clone: This specimen includes other DNA sequences encoding the same CDR3. The chain joins TRBV28 to TRBJ1-1; D gene unclear. Germline CDR1 reads MDHEN; CDR2 reads SYDVKM. V was cut by 3 bases and J by 1 base, with 6 bases left in between. The CDR3 loop spans 13 amino acids. The CDR3 DNA reads TGTGCCAGCAGTTTCTCCAGGAACACTGAAGCTTTCTTT. It translates to CASSFSRNTEAFF.

The rearrangement links TRBV7-9 to TRBJ2-1, with TRBD2 as a possible D gene (6 bases). The V gene lost 7 bases and the J gene lost 8 bases, with 12 bases spanning the gap. This CDR3 region has 12 residues. Germline lookup yields CDR1 SEHNR and CDR2 FQNEAQ (reference sequence). The DNA for the CDR3 is TGTGCCAGCACCCCTTGGGGGGATGAGCAGTTCTTC. This gives the protein CASTPWGDEQFF.

This clone was seen a single time. The chain carries TRBV19 and TRBJ1-6; 7 bases are a match to TRBD1. The germline V gene encodes CDR1 LNHDA and CDR2 SQIVND (reference sequence). The CDR3 totals 14 residues. The J segment lost 3 bases and the V segment lost 8 bases, leaving 4 bases of the junction unmatched. Written as DNA, the CDR3 is TGTGCCAGTTGGGACAGCCTCTATAATTCACCCCTCCACTTT. It is translated as CASWDSLYNSPLHF.

The V gene is TRBV28, the J gene TRBJ2-7; 7 nucleotides align to TRBD2. Losses at the gene ends were 5 bases for V and 3 bases for J; bases not matched to a gene: 10. The germline V gene has CDR1 MDHEN and CDR2 SYDVKM. This CDR3 has 15 amino acids. CDR3 nucleotide sequence: TGTGCCAGCAGTCTGCCGGGCGGGGGAAACTACGAGCAGTACTTC. Protein sequence: CASSLPGGGNYEQYF.

The chain employs TRBV5-1 and TRBJ2-7; D may be TRBD1 (5 bases). Trimming left V 1 base short and J 2 bases short, with 10 bases between. Germline V gene lookup returns CDR1 SGHRS and CDR2 YFSETQ. CDR3 size: 14 residues. CDR3 coding DNA: TGCGCCAGCAGCTTGTCCAGGACAACCTACGAGCAGTACTTC. It translates to CASSLSRTTYEQYF.